Sequencing of this T cell receptor beta chain was carried out in a study of cytotoxic CD8 clonotypes in ibrutinib-treated CLL. Study-wide context: Response samples were obtained once patients had received a median approximately 11 months of treatment, range 6 to 36. Findings of the study overall: Clonality measured at baseline exceeded age-matched healthy donors, tracking circulating CD8+ T-cell counts.

Target depth was 1 in 200,000 to 1 in 1 million T cells, about 10x per clonotype. Profiling relied on immunoSEQ multiplex PCR, and the TCRdb table lists in-frame clones only, not all of them. The sample lists more than 85,000 clones; 75% to 80% were seen once. The junction had 6 bases not matched to a gene; V was cut back by 2 bases and J by 3 bases. The CDR3 covers 14 residues. From germline, CDR1 is GTSNPN and CDR2 SVGIG (reference sequence). Comments on this clone: The antigen is unknown.

The sequence came from a human donor with chronic lymphocytic leukemia. The sequences come from PBMCs, collected after 24 months of ibrutinib treatment. The chain combines TRBV30 with TRBJ2-7, with 8 nucleotides matching TRBD2. CDR3 nucleotides: TGTGCCTGGAGTATAACTAGCGGAATCTACGAGCAGTACTTC. This gives the protein CAWSITSGIYEQYF. Variable domain in full (rest from reference TRBV30 and TRBJ2-7): SQTIHQWPATLVQPVGSPLSLECTVEGTSNPNLYWYRQAAGRGLQLLFYSVGIGQISSEVPQNLSASRPQDRQFILSSKKLLLSDSGFYLCAWSITSGIYEQYFGPGTRLTVT.